This paragraph reports one T cell receptor (beta chain). This clonotype was recorded many times. Its antigen is unknown. Within one base of it there is no much larger clone, and no base qualities were kept. Each patient had bone marrow sampled at the time of active disease. Bone marrow mononuclear cells were isolated by Ficoll-Hypaque density gradient centrifugation. To remove myeloma plasma cells, the cells were labeled with CD138 magnetic microbeads on a MACS separator, and CD138-negative cells were then collected by negative selection. Purity of the isolated cells was checked by flow cytometry on an Attune NxT using CD138 antibodies. Total RNA was extracted with TRIzol reagent and quantified with a NanoDrop spectrophotometer. For each patient, paired RNA-seq and IR-seq were run on the CD138-negative bone marrow sample from that patient. This sample stems from a study of read filtering for tumor transcriptome and immune sequencing (TCRdb year 2020). About the study as a whole: The cohort consisted of some 17 male and some 15 female patients, with a mean age of about 66 years and an age range of about 40 to 85. By revised international staging, about 8 patients were R-ISS I, 16 were R-ISS II and 6 or 7 were R-ISS III. Whole-transcriptome libraries were prepared with the TruSeq RNA Access Library Prep Kit after DNase treatment. TCR-region mapped reads per sample ranged from about 4.05 to 10.27 million with IR-seq versus only 85 to 1273 with RNA-seq. Using the same bone marrow samples, the study ran both targeted immune repertoire sequencing and bulk whole-transcriptome sequencing and then compared the TCR repertoires from each method. One of the main goals was to work out a read-filtering strategy for immune repertoire data, in particular whether clonotypes backed by only a single read should be removed. The investigation overall reported the following: Single-read clonotypes made up roughly 81% of clonotypes but roughly 3.2% of total reads in IR-seq, and 74.6% of clonotypes and approximately 45% of reads in RNA-seq. Compared with RNA-seq, IR-seq captured clonotypes at much greater depth and more reliably, and a smaller IR-seq throughput was enough to identify most of the shared clonotypes. The sorted CD138-negative fraction was a mixed bone marrow immune population, not purified T cells. When single-read clonotypes were removed, the proportions of shared clonotypes in IR-seq and RNA-seq correlated more strongly.

From its cysteine to its phenylalanine, the CDR3 spans 12 amino acids. Only the CDR3 region is kept as DNA, spanning 36 bases read in frame from base 1. V and J lose 6 bases and 3 bases, and a span of 9 bases separates them. CDR1 is given as DFQATT and CDR2 as SNEGSKA, both from the germline V gene (reference sequence). The Immunoverse kit was used to build TCR libraries from about 430 ng RNA, with molecular barcoded adaptors covering alpha/delta and beta/gamma chains. The same RNA used for transcriptome sequencing was used for TCR library preparation. Sequencing of the TCR libraries was done on an Illumina HiSeq 4000 with 2 x 150 cycles. Per the source publication's procedure: TCR reads were aligned to human V, D, J and C references and assembled into CDR3 clonotypes with MiXCR, including quality filtering and error correction. Clonotype counts and gene usage diversity were analyzed with the tcR package in R. Raw mapping reads were checked after the RNA-seq reads had been mapped by STAR aligner version 2.5.3a onto the human GRCh37 genome. To test the effect of sequencing depth on detected clonotypes, IR-seq fastq files were randomly downsampled using Seqtk 1.3. The raw public data were reprocessed by TCRdb itself: fastp quality trimming at Q25, MiXCR clonotype calling, in-frame beta chains only. Each record represents a unique CDR3 protein, reported with the most common genes and DNA among its rows. TCRdb's processing, not the authors' own work, is the source of the V and J calls. Here the sample has around 140,000 distinct CDR3 sequences; approximately 13% occur a single time. The top ten constitute about 7.7% of the sample.

The material sequenced was a population of CD138-negative cells sorted from bone marrow. Explained via the paper, the cell subset or site label denotes: bone marrow mononuclear cells depleted of CD138+ plasma/myeloma cells by negative magnetic selection. This chain is built from TRBV20-1 and TRBJ2-1, with the D call tentatively TRBD1 or TRBD2, each fitting 5 bases. This TCR came from a donor at least 40 years old with multiple myeloma. The nucleotides are TGCAGTGCGAGGGGAGTCTACAATGAGCAGTTCTTC. This gives the protein CSARGVYNEQFF.